Presented here are 15 T cell receptor beta chains from one specimen sequenced in a study of blood T cells in healthy people across ages. A second PCR of roughly 7 to 11 cycles used a sample-barcoded 5' primer and a J-beta primer mix. TCRdb itself ran the 5' RACE reads through MiXCR, one entry per CDR3 protein. This table holds hundreds of thousands of distinct CDR3 sequences, roughly 32% found once. The sample comprised blood. The receptor set was obtained from a woman of 80 years or more in good health.

This clonotype occurred many times. V gene TRBV18 combines with J gene TRBJ2-5, with D possibly being TRBD2 (7 bases). Germline-derived CDR1 and CDR2 are KGHSH and LQKENI. Trimming left V 2 bases short and J 4 bases short, with 14 bases between. CDR3 length equals 15 residues. CDR3 bases: TGTGCCAGCTCACCAGCCTCGGGGGGCGGAGAGACCCAGTACTTC. It specifies CASSPASGGGETQYF.

This clonotype has more than one count but fewer than ten. The chain uses TRBV7-9 and TRBJ1-4, with 7 bases identical to TRBD1. The length of the CDR3 is 15 residues. Germline assignment: CDR1 SEHNR and CDR2 FQNEAQ (reference sequence). With V trimmed by 0 bases and J by 7 bases, 5 bases remained unmatched. The DNA of the CDR3 is TGTGCCAGCAGCTTAGCGCAGGGGGATTCTGAAAAACTGTTTTTT. Protein product: CASSLAQGDSEKLFF.

Ten or more counts support this clonotype. This chain connects TRBV20-1 to TRBJ2-5; D might be TRBD1 or TRBD2, each matching 5 bases. The CDR3 consists of 13 residues. Germline V gene data show CDR1 as DFQATT and CDR2 as SNEGSKA (reference sequence). Trimming left V 5 bases short and J 2 bases short, with 12 bases between. CDR3 DNA sequence: TGCAGTGCTCGGGGACGGGTACAAGAGACCCAGTACTTC. This codes for CSARGRVQETQYF.

This clonotype occurred many times. The V and J genes are TRBV20-1 and TRBJ1-2; D not certain. The CDR3 contains 13 residues. Trimming removed 4 bases at V and 4 bases at J, with 13 bases between. Germline CDR1 is DFQATT and CDR2 is SNEGSKA (reference sequence). CDR3 region: CSATPSEIYGYTF. The CDR3 DNA reads as TGCAGTGCTACCCCGTCGGAGATCTATGGCTACACCTTC.

This clonotype was recorded a few times. The rearrangement joins TRBV20-1 to TRBJ1-4; no clear D gene. The CDR3 is 13 amino acids. The germline V gene has CDR1 DFQATT and CDR2 SNEGSKA (reference sequence). Trimming shortened V by 5 bases and J by 0 bases, and 7 bases separated the two germline ends. The CDR3 here is CSAQFATNEKLFF. As DNA, the CDR3 is TGCAGTGCTCAATTTGCAACTAATGAAAAACTGTTTTTT.

This clonotype was seen more than once but under ten times. The chain uses TRBV5-6 and TRBJ1-1, with D uncertain. Looked up from germline, CDR1 is SGHDT and CDR2 is YYEEEE. Trimming left V 6 bases short and J 6 bases short, with 21 bases between. There are 15 residues in the CDR3. The CDR3 loop reads CASTLNPAGFAEAFF. The DNA of the CDR3 is TGTGCCAGCACCCTAAACCCCGCAGGCTTCGCTGAAGCTTTCTTT.

J is TRBJ2-7 and V is TRBV27; 12 bases are a match to TRBD1. V shed 6 bases, J shed 7 bases, and the junction held 13 bases outside the gene matches. The CDR3 sequence is 16 residues long. From germline, CDR1 is MNHEY and CDR2 SMNVEV (reference sequence). In DNA form, the CDR3 reads TGTGCCAGCAGGCCGATGGGACAGGGGGCAACAGATGAGCAGTACTTC. Translating it yields CASRPMGQGATDEQYF.

CDR3 protein: CASSTGSGPNEQFF. The CDR3 DNA is TGTGCCAGCAGCACAGGGTCAGGGCCGAATGAGCAGTTCTTC. This chain connects TRBV7-3 to TRBJ2-1; the D gene is possibly TRBD1 (6 bases). CDR1 SGHTA and CDR2 FQGTGA come from the germline V gene. This CDR3 is 14 amino acids long. V lost 5 bases to trimming and J lost 7 bases, with 15 bases between them.

This sequence joins TRBV30 and TRBJ1-1; TRBD1 aligns across 8 bases. V lost 3 bases to trimming and J lost 5 bases; unmatched junction nucleotides: 5. Germline-derived CDR1 and CDR2 are GTSNPN and SVGIG (reference sequence). This CDR3 comprises 13 residues. CDR3: CAWRGQERTEAFF. The DNA for the CDR3 is TGTGCCTGGAGGGGACAGGAAAGGACTGAAGCTTTCTTT.

This clonotype was observed at least ten times. The genes are TRBV25-1 and TRBJ1-1; maybe TRBD1 (5 bases). V was cut by 4 bases and J by 1 base, with 10 bases left in between. Germline values: CDR1 MGHDK, CDR2 SYGVNS. The CDR3 extends over 14 amino acids. The CDR3 protein is CASSGVGANTEAFF. DNA for the CDR3: TGTGCCAGCAGTGGGGTCGGGGCGAACACTGAAGCTTTCTTT.

This clonotype was recorded at least ten times. The genes are TRBV20-1 and TRBJ2-5; 10 bases align to TRBD1. The CDR3 runs 16 residues. Per germline, CDR1 DFQATT and CDR2 SNEGSKA (reference sequence). J gave up 1 base and V 3 bases, and 8 bases lay outside the gene matches. For the CDR3, the DNA is TGCAGTGCTAGCATGGCCGGGACAGGGGCCCAAGAGACCCAGTACTTC. Translation: CSASMAGTGAQETQYF.

This clonotype has at least ten counts. The chain combines TRBV4-3 with TRBJ1-6; 7 nucleotides match TRBD1. The CDR3 is 14 residues long. Germline trimming cut 6 bases from V and 7 bases from J; bases unmatched to any gene: 6. Germline CDR1 reads LGHNA; CDR2 reads YSLEER. The CDR3 bases are TGCGCCAGCAGTCGGCAGGGGGGAAATTCACCCCTCCACTTT. Amino acids: CASSRQGGNSPLHF.

The chain couples TRBV7-2 to TRBJ2-2, with D possibly called TRBD1 or TRBD2 (5 bases each). This CDR3 spans 17 amino acids. From germline, CDR1 is SGHTA and CDR2 FQGNSA. The V end was cut by 5 bases, the J end by 1 base, with 17 bases between. CDR3 sequence reads: CASSPGRGRRNTGELFF. The CDR3 coding sequence is TGTGCCAGCAGCCCAGGCCGGGGACGGAGGAACACCGGGGAGCTGTTTTTT.

This clonotype was observed once. The chain is built from TRBV7-3 and TRBJ1-6; 7 bases line up with TRBD1. V shed 4 bases and J 10 bases; nucleotides not matched to a gene: 7. Germline-derived CDR1 and CDR2 are SGHTA and FQGTGA. The CDR3 sequence is 14 residues long. In nucleotides, the CDR3 is TGTGCCAGCAGCTCTGGCAGGGGGTCGTCACCCCTCCACTTT. Protein: CASSSGRGSSPLHF.

In the case of this clonotype: Since a much larger clone is just one base distant, this may be a read error. The genes are TRBV20-1 and TRBJ2-5, with 8 bases fitting TRBD2. The germline gives CDR1 DFQATT, CDR2 SNEGSKA (reference sequence). The CDR3 extends over 13 amino acids. The J segment lost 8 bases and the V segment lost 2 bases, leaving 7 bases of the junction unmatched. In DNA, the CDR3 is TGCAGTGCTAGATTTGCGGGGGGCTTTACCCAGTACTTC. Translated: CSARFAGGFTQYF.